The clone carrying this TCR beta chain occurred many times. Its antigen is unidentified. Axillary draining lymph nodes of breast cancer patients supplied the node samples. The sample is drawn from a study of breast tumors, draining lymph nodes, adjacent tissues. Whole-study findings and limits: Compared with lymph nodes, tumors were less diverse; compared with nontumor tissue, more. Most tumor T cells seemingly derive from lymph node, then expand in tumor.

Germline V gene lookup returns CDR1 DFQATT and CDR2 SNEGSKA (reference sequence). The CDR3 is 16 amino acids. V dropped 6 bases and J dropped 4 bases, with 21 bases sitting between them. TCRdb re-derived calls from the multiplex PCR reads in MiXCR, one entry per CDR3 protein. The profile shows 150,000 to 200,000 distinct CDR3 sequences, roughly 29% of them singletons. Source material: axillary lymph node tissue. The receptor comes from a female donor with breast cancer. Some clones in this sample may be carry-over from other donors' samples. The chain uses TRBV20-1 and TRBJ1-4; no reliable D call. The CDR3 region is CSAPPPGRQNNEKLFF. The CDR3 DNA follows: TGCAGTGCCCCCCCCCCTGGTCGGCAGAATAATGAAAAACTGTTTTTT.